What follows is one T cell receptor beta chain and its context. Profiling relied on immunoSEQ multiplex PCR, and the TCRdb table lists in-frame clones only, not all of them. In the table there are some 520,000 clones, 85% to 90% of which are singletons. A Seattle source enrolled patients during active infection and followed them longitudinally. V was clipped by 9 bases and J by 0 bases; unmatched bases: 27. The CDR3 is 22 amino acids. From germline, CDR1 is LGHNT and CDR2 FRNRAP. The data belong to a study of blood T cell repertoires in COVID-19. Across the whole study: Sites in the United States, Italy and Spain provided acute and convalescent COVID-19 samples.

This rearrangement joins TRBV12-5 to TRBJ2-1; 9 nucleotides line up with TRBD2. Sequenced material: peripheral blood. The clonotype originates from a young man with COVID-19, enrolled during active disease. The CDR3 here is CASQGFSGGNPPRRSSYNEQFF. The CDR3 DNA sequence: TGTGCTAGCCAAGGTTTTAGCGGGGGTAATCCCCCTAGACGTAGCTCCTACAATGAGCAGTTCTTC.